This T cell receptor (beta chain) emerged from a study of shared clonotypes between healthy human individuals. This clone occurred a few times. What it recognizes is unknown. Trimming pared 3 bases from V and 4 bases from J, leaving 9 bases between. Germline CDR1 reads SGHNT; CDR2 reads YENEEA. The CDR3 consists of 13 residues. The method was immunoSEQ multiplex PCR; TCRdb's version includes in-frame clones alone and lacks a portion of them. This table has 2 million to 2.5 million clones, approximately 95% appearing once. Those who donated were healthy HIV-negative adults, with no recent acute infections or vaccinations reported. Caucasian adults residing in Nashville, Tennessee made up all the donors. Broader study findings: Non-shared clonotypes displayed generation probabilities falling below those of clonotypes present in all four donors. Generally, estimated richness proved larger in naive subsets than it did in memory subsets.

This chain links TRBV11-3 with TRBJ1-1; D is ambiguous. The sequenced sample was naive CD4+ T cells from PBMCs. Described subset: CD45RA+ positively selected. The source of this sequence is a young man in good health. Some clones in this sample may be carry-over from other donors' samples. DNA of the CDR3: TGTGCCAGCAGCTTCGCCTGGGGCACTGAAGCTTTCTTT. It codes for CASSFAWGTEAFF.